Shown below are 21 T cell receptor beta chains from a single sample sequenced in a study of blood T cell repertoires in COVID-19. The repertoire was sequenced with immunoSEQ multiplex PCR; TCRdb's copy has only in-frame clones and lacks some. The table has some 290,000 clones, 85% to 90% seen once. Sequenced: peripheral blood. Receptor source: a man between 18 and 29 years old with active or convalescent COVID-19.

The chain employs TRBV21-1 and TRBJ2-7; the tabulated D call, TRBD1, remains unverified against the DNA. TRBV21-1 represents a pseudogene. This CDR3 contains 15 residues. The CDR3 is CASSLRDSPRSEQYF. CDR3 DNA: TGTGCCAGCAGTCTCCGGGACAGCCCTCGGAGCGAGCAGTACTTC.

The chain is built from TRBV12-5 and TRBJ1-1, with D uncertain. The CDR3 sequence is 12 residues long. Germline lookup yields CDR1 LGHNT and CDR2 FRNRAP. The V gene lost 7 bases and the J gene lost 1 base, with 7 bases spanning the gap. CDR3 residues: CASVRGNTEAFF. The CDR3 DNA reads TGTGCTAGTGTAAGAGGGAACACTGAAGCTTTCTTT.

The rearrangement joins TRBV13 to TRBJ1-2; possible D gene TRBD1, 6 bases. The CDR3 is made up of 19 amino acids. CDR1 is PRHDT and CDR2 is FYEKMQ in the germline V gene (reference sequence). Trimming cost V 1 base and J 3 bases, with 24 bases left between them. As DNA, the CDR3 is TGTGCCAGCAGCTTAGAGGGGGGGCTAACAGGTAGTGGATACTATGGCTACACCTTC. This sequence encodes CASSLEGGLTGSGYYGYTF.

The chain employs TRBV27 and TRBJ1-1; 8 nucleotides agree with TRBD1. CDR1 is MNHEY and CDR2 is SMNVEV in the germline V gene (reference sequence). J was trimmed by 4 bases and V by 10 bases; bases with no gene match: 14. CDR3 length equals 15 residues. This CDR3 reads CATTRRTGYFTEAFF. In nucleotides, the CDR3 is TGTGCCACCACCCGACGGACAGGGTACTTCACTGAAGCTTTCTTT.

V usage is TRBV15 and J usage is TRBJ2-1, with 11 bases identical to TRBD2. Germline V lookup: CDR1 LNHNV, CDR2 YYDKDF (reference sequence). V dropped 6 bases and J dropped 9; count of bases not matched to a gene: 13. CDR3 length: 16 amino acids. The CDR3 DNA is TGTGCCACCAGTTACGACGCGCGGCTAGCGGGAGGTGAGCAGTTCTTC. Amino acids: CATSYDARLAGGEQFF.

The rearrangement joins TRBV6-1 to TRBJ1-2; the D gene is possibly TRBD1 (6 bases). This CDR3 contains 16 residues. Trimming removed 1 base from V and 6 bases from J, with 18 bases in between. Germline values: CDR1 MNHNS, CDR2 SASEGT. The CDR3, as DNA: TGTGCCAGCAGTGAAGTAGGGGGGAGGGCGAGTGATGGCTACACCTTC. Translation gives CASSEVGGRASDGYTF.

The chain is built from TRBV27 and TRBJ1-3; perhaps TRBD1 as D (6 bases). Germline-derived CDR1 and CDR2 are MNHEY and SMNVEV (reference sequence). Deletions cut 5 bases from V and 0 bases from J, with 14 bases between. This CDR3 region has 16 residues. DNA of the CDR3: TGTGCCAGCAGTCGGACAGTCTTCGACTCTGGAAACACCATATATTTT. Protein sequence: CASSRTVFDSGNTIYF.

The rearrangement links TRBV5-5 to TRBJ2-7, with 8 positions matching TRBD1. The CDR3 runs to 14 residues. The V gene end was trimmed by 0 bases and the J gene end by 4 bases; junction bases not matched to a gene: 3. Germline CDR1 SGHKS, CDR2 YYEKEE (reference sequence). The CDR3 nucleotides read TGTGCCAGCAGCTTGGGCGGACAGGGTTACGAGCAGTACTTC. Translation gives CASSLGGQGYEQYF.

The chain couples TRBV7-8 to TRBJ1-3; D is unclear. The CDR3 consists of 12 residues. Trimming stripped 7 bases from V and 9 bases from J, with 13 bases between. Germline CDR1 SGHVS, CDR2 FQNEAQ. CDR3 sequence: CASTPGGVTIYF. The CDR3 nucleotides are TGTGCCAGCACCCCTGGCGGGGTCACCATATATTTT.

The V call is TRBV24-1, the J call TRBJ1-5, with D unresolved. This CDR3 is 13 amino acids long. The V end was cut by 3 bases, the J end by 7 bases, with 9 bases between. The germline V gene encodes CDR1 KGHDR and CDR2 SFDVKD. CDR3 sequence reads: CATSDEGGQPQHF. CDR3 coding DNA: TGTGCCACCAGTGATGAAGGAGGGCAGCCCCAGCATTTT.

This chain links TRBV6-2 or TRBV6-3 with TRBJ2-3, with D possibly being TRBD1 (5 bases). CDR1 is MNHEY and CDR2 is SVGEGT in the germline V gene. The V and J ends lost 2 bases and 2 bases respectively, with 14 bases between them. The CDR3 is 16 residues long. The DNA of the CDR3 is TGTGCCAGCAGTTACGGGTTGGGGCCGGCCACAGATACGCAGTATTTT. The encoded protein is CASSYGLGPATDTQYF.

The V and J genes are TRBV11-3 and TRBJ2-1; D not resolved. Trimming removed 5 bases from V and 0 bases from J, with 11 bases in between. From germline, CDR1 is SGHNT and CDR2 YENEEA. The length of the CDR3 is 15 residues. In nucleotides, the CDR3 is TGTGCCAGCAGCCCGCCGTTGAGCTCCTACAATGAGCAGTTCTTC. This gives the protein CASSPPLSSYNEQFF.

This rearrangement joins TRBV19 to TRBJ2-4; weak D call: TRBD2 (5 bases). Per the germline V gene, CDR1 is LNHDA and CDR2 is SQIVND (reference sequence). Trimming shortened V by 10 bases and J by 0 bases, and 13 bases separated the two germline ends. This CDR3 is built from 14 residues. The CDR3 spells CANLRGLAKNIQYF. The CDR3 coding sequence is TGTGCCAACCTCCGGGGATTAGCCAAAAACATTCAGTACTTC.

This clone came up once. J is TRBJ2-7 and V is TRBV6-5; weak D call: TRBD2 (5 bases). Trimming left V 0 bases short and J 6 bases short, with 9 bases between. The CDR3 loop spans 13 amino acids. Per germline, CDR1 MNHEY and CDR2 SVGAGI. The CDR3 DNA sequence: TGTGCCAGCAGTTACTCCGGAGGAGCCGAGCAGTACTTC. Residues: CASSYSGGAEQYF.

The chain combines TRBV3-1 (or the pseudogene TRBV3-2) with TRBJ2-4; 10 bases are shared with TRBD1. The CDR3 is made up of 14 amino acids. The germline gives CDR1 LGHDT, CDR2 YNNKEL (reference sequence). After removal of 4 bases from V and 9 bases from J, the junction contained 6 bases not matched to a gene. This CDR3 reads CASSRGTGDGIQYF. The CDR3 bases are TGTGCCAGCAGCCGCGGGACAGGGGACGGCATTCAGTACTTC.

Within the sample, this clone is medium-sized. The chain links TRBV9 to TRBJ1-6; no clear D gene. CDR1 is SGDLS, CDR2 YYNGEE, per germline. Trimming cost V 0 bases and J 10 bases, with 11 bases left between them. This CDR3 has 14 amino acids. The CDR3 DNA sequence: TGTGCCAGCAGCGTAGCAGGAGGAGGGTCACCCCTCCACTTT. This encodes CASSVAGGGSPLHF. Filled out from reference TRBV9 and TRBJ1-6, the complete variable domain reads DSGVTQTPKHLITATGQRVTLRCSPRSGDLSVYWYQQSLDQGLQFLIQYYNGEERAKGNILERFSAQQFPDLHSELNLSSLELGDSALYFCASSVAGGGSPLHFGNGTRLTVT.

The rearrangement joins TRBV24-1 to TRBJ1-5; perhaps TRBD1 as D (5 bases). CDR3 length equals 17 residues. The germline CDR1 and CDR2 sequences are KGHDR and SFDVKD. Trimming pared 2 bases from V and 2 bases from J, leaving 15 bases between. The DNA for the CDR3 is TGTGCCACCAGTGATTCGGGCCGGGGGTCTGGCAATCAGCCCCAGCATTTT. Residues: CATSDSGRGSGNQPQHF.

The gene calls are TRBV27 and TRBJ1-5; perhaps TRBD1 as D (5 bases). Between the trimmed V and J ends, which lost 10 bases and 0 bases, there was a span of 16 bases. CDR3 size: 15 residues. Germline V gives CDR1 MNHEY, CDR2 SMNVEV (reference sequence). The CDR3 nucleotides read TGTGCCAAATTAGACAGACCTTATAGCAATCAGCCCCAGCATTTT. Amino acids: CAKLDRPYSNQPQHF.

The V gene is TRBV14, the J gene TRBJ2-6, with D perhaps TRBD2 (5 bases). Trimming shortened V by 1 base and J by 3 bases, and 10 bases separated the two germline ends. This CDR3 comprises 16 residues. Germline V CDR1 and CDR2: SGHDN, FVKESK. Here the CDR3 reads CASSQGRFFGANVLTF. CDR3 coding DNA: TGTGCCAGCAGCCAAGGGAGGTTTTTTGGGGCCAACGTCCTGACTTTC.

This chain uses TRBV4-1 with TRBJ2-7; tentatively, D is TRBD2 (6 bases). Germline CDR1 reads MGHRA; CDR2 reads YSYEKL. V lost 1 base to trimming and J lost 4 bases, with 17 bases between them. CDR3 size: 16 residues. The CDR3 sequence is CASSQGGGRGEYEQYF. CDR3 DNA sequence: TGCGCCAGCAGCCAAGGTGGGGGGAGAGGTGAATACGAGCAGTACTTC.

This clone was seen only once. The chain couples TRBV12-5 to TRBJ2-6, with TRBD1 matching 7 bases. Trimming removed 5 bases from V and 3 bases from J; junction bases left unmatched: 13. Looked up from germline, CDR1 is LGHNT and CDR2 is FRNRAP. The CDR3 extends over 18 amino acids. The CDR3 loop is CASGLTQGVASGANVLTF. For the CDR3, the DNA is TGTGCTAGTGGTCTAACGCAGGGGGTAGCGAGTGGGGCCAACGTCCTGACTTTC.